This T cell receptor (beta chain) appears in the sequencing data of a study of blood T cell repertoires in COVID-19. Whole-study context: Whether acute or convalescent, the COVID-19 samples came from the United States, Italy and Spain. PBMCs, B-cell-depleted T cells, or T cells provided the cDNA or gDNA that made up the material.

Germline CDR1 reads SGHAT; CDR2 reads FQNNGV. With 3 bases clipped from V and 1 base from J, the junction kept 10 bases outside the gene matches. The CDR3 runs to 19 residues. The authors' processing: Amplifying reference gene primers gave estimates of nucleated cell counts. Libraries were prepared by immunoSEQ multiplex PCR; TCRdb keeps only in-frame clonotypes and omits some of them. That table is the source of V, J and clone size, and D and trimming were worked out from the DNA. The sample shows around 300,000 clones, approximately 85% of them seen only once. Sequencing was performed on peripheral blood. The chain carries TRBV11-2 and TRBJ2-6; 9 positions match TRBD1. This clonotype originated in a woman between 65 and 79 years old with acute or convalescent COVID-19. This CDR3 is CASSFRQGGLRSGANVLTF. The CDR3, as DNA: TGTGCCAGCAGCTTCAGACAGGGGGGTTTAAGGTCTGGGGCCAACGTCCTGACTTTC.